This TCR beta chain was identified in a study of vaccination effects on CD4 cells after COVID-19. Method: immunoSEQ multiplex PCR; TCRdb's copy keeps in-frame clones and lacks some. The table records approximately 28,000 clones, about 70% of them present only once. On this clone: Its antigen is unknown.

Antigen-specific CD4+ T cell clonotypes were called by their expansion after viral peptide-pool culture in ViraFEST. The culture ran for 10 days, and then CD4+ T cells were isolated. Recipients of the vaccine had no prior SARS-CoV-2 infection and negative nucleocapsid antibodies. The CDR3 extends over 12 amino acids. V dropped 0 bases and J dropped 4 bases, with 2 bases sitting between them. This clonotype was obtained from a human donor who received a COVID-19 vaccine. Sample: CD4+ T cells from PBMCs cultured with HCoV-NL63 spike peptides, taken before COVID-19 vaccination. This rearrangement joins TRBV12-3 or TRBV12-4 to TRBJ2-3; no definite D call. The CDR3 spells CASSLAADTQYF. The DNA for the CDR3 is TGTGCCAGCAGTTTAGCTGCAGATACGCAGTATTTT.